Listed below are T cell receptor beta chains from one sample, sequenced in a study of human T cells and chemical hapten exposure. Each CDR3 protein gets one entry after TCRdb re-called the RACE reads with MiXCR. The sample contains roughly 46,000 distinct CDR3 sequences, roughly 4.5% of which appear only once. Sequencing was carried out using whole blood. The receptors were gathered from a human donor in good health. Some clones in this sample may be carry-over from other donors' samples. The CDR3 runs from the conserved cysteine through the conserved F or W. The order of the fields is J gene, clone size, D gene, V gene, CDR3 DNA, CDR3 protein. D genes are given only for firm matches. Not every row has a clone size; where given, it reads once, few, many or a size class.

J: TRBJ2-5
size: few
D: -
V: TRBV6-5
DNA: TGTGCCAGCAAGGCAGGGAAAGAGACCCAGTACTTC
CDR3: CASKAGKETQYF

J: TRBJ2-7
size: few
D: -
V: TRBV14
DNA: TGTGCCAGCAGCCCCCGGTGGGGGAGCTACGAGCAGTACTTC
CDR3: CASSPRWGSYEQYF

J: TRBJ2-7
size: many
D: TRBD2
V: TRBV7-2
DNA: TGTGCCAGCAGCTTAAGACTAGCGGGAGGTACCACCTACGAGCAGTACTTC
CDR3: CASSLRLAGGTTYEQYF

J: TRBJ1-2
size: many
D: -
V: TRBV28
DNA: TGTGCCAGCAGTTTTAACAGACGCTATGGCTACACCTTC
CDR3: CASSFNRRYGYTF

J: TRBJ2-7
size: many
D: TRBD2
V: TRBV5-1
DNA: TGCGCCAGCAGCTTCCCAACTAGCGGGGGTTCCTACGAGCAGTACTTC
CDR3: CASSFPTSGGSYEQYF

J: TRBJ2-7
size: many
D: TRBD1
V: TRBV10-3
DNA: TGTGCCATCAGTTTGACAGGGGAGGACGAGCAGTACTTC
CDR3: CAISLTGEDEQYF

J: TRBJ1-5
size: many
D: -
V: TRBV6-1
DNA: TGTGCCAGCAGCTCCAATCAGCCCCAGCATTTT
CDR3: CASSSNQPQHF

J: TRBJ2-1
size: many
D: -
V: TRBV30
DNA: TGTGCCTGGAGTAAAGGGGGTCCCAATGAGCAGTTCTTC
CDR3: CAWSKGGPNEQFF

J: TRBJ2-7
size: many
D: -
V: TRBV2
DNA: TGTGCCAGCAGTGAAAGAGGGCGTCACTACGAGCAGTACTTC
CDR3: CASSERGRHYEQYF

J: TRBJ1-3
size: many
D: -
V: TRBV20-1
DNA: TGCAGTGTGGGCTCTGGAAACACCATATATTTT
CDR3: CSVGSGNTIYF

J: TRBJ1-5
size: many
D: -
V: TRBV7-9
DNA: TGTGCCAGCAGCTCCGACAGTGGGCCTGGGAGGCCCCAGCATTTT
CDR3: CASSSDSGPGRPQHF

J: TRBJ2-6
size: -
D: -
V: TRBV3-1
DNA: TGTGCCAGCAGCCAAGGGGCAACCGGGGCCAACGTCCTGACTTTC
CDR3: CASSQGATGANVLTF

J: TRBJ2-1
size: many
D: -
V: TRBV5-1
DNA: TGCGCCAGCAGCTTGGTAGTAAGCTCCTACAATGAGCAGTTCTTC
CDR3: CASSLVVSSYNEQFF

J: TRBJ2-5
size: many
D: TRBD2
V: TRBV5-4
DNA: TGTGCCAGCAGCCAAGCGGGAGGCCGATTAAAGTACTTC
CDR3: CASSQAGGRLKYF

J: TRBJ2-3
size: -
D: TRBD1
V: TRBV28
DNA: TGTGCCAGCAGTTCGCGGGACAGGCGACTAGATACGCAGTATTTT
CDR3: CASSSRDRRLDTQYF

J: TRBJ1-4
size: -
D: -
V: TRBV25-1
DNA: TGTGCCAGCAGTGACTCCGGCCCCGAAAAACTGTTTTTT
CDR3: CASSDSGPEKLFF

J: TRBJ2-1
size: many
D: -
V: TRBV29-1
DNA: TGCAGCGTCCGGGGGGTAGGGGGCAATGAGCAGTTCTTC
CDR3: CSVRGVGGNEQFF